This T cell receptor beta chain is from a study of T cell responses to AZD1222 COVID-19 vaccine. Study-level results: The CD4 TCRs associated with vaccination extended across spike and predominated at 160-218 and 743-854. Clonal diversity was possibly underestimated; the donors were predominantly white British and more often female. Reportedly, close to half of spike-specific TCRs are directed against unmutated variant regions.

As regards this clone: Its antigen is not known.

Second-dose intervals of approximately 4 or approximately 12 weeks were pooled. Using immunoSEQ multiplex PCR, the repertoire was profiled, and TCRdb retains in-frame clones only, with some absent. The data show about 150,000 clones, around 93% seen once. CDR1 and CDR2 from the germline V gene are LNHDA and SQIVND (reference sequence). Trimming stripped 7 bases from V and 4 bases from J, with 20 bases between. The CDR3 totals 16 residues. The receptor was isolated from an adult who received the AZD1222 COVID-19 vaccine. The rearrangement uses TRBV19 and TRBJ1-5; possibly TRBD1 for D (5 bases). The sample in question was peripheral blood, obtained 28 days after the second AZD1222 dose. The CDR3 DNA reads as TGTGCCAGTAAAACCGTGGTTAGGGGAAGGAATCAGCCCCAGCATTTT. It encodes CASKTVVRGRNQPQHF.